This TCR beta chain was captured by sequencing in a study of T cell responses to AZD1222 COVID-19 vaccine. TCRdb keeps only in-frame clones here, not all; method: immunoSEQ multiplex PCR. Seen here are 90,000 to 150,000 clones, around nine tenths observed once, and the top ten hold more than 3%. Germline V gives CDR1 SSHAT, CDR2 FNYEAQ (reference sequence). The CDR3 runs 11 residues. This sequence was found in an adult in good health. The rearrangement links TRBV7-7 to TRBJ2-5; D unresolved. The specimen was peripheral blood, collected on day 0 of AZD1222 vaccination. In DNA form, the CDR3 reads TGTGCTAGCCTCCCGGGCGGGACCCAGTACTTC. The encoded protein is CASLPGGTQYF.